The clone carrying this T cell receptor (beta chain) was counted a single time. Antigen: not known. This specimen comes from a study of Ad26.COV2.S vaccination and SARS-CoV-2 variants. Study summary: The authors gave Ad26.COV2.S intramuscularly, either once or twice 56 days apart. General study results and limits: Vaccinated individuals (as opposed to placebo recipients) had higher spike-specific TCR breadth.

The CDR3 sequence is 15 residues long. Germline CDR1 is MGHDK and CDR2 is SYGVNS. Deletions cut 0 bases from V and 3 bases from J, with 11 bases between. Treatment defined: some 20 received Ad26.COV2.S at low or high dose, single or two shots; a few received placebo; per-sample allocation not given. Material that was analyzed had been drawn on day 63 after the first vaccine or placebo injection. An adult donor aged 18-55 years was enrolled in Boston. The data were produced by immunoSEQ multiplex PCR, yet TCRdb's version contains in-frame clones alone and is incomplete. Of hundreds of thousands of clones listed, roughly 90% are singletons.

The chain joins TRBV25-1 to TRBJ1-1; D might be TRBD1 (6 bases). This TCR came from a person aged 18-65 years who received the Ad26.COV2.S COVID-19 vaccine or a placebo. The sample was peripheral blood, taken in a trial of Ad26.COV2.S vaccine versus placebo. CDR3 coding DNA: TGTGCCAGCAGTGAATATGGGGGGCGCGACACTGAAGCTTTCTTT. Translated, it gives CASSEYGGRDTEAFF.